This entry is about one T cell receptor (beta chain). This record comes from a study of blood T cell repertoires in COVID-19. Turning to the study itself: Collection of acute and convalescent COVID-19 samples took place in the United States, Italy and Spain. PBMCs, B-cell-depleted T cells, or T cells provided the cDNA or gDNA that made up the material.

The CDR3 has 13 residues. Germline V gene sequence: CDR1 SNHLY, CDR2 FYNNEI. V shed 4 bases and J 5 bases; nucleotides not matched to a gene: 4. Authors' analysis steps: Counts of nucleated cells, estimated from reference gene primer amplification, were obtained. The table came from immunoSEQ multiplex PCR; TCRdb's copy has only in-frame clones and leaves some out. V and J calls and clone size are copied from that table; D and trimming were computed from the DNA. The data show approximately 85,000 clones, approximately 80% seen once. Input material: peripheral blood. The rearrangement links TRBV2 to TRBJ2-7; 8 bases fit TRBD1. The clonotype originates from a woman aged 70 to 79 with active or convalescent COVID-19. CDR3 sequence: CASSGRGLDEQYF. The CDR3 DNA is TGTGCCAGCAGTGGCAGGGGGCTCGACGAGCAGTACTTC.